This T cell receptor beta chain derives from a study of blood T cells in healthy people across ages. Overall study findings and caveats: TCR beta diversity was tightly associated with the proportion of naive T cells. CMV status of donors was unknown, possibly confounding expanded clonotype changes.

Next came a second PCR, run for about 6 to 12 cycles, which used a sample-barcoded 5' primer along with a J-beta primer mix. Each cDNA molecule received a tag from a template-switch adaptor that had 12 random nucleotides. One entry per CDR3 protein, called by TCRdb with MiXCR from the 5' RACE reads. This table holds roughly 800,000 distinct CDR3 sequences, about 62% found once. In germline, CDR1 is SEHNR, CDR2 FQNEAQ (reference sequence). The CDR3 contains 13 residues. At least 7 million PBMCs were isolated per sample. Worth noting for this clonotype: Its target is not known.

The clonotype comes from a man aged 25-45 years in good health. Sequencing input: blood. J is TRBJ2-5 and V is TRBV7-9; D perhaps matches TRBD2 (6 bases). The last part of the DNA fits TRBJ2-7 better; the J call may be wrong. CDR3 sequence: CASSKPGSYEQYF. The CDR3 DNA is TGTGCCAGCAGCAAGCCCGGGAGCTACGAGCAGTACTTC.